This T cell receptor (beta chain) derives from a study of shared clonotypes between healthy human individuals. About the research overall: Serving as donors were a couple of women and three men, whose ages spanned 18 to 49.

Findings and limits, study-wide: How much donors shared clonotypes was expected to be affected by sequencing depth. Generally, naive subsets (rather than memory subsets) showed larger estimated richness.

Some clones are missing from TCRdb's copy, which holds only in-frame ones; the method was immunoSEQ multiplex PCR. Among 2 million or so clones listed, approximately 95% were seen once. Only one count was recorded for this clone. Its antigen is still unknown. From germline, CDR1 is SEHNR and CDR2 FQNEAQ (reference sequence). J lost 3 bases, V lost 5 bases, and 11 bases had no gene match. The CDR3 loop spans 16 amino acids. This receptor was taken from a man younger than 30 in good health. Sequences were obtained from naive CD4+ T cells sorted from blood. Specified subset: CD45RA+ positively selected. V and J are TRBV7-9 and TRBJ2-7; 9 nucleotides agree with TRBD2. The CDR3 loop reads CASSQAGASGVYEQYF. The CDR3 DNA is TGTGCCAGCAGCCAGGCTGGGGCTAGCGGGGTCTACGAGCAGTACTTC.